The next 25 T cell receptor beta chains were all read from a single sample in a study of T cell responses to AZD1222 COVID-19 vaccine. Clones were sequenced by immunoSEQ multiplex PCR, and TCRdb holds only the in-frame ones, with some missing. The sample includes around 130,000 clones, 89% seen only once; the top ten take over 8%. The input for sequencing was peripheral blood, taken 28 days after the second AZD1222 dose. All receptors come from an adult who received the AZD1222 COVID-19 vaccine.

This clone was seen once. This rearrangement joins TRBV19 to TRBJ1-3, with D tentatively TRBD1 (5 bases). Germline assignment: CDR1 LNHDA and CDR2 SQIVND (reference sequence). This CDR3 has 17 amino acids. With 5 bases removed from V and 1 base from J, the gap between germline ends came to 18 bases. The CDR3 loop reads CASSRSAIRASGNTIYF. The CDR3 DNA follows: TGTGCCAGTAGTCGTTCCGCTATCAGGGCGTCTGGAAACACCATATATTTT.

The rearrangement links TRBV9 to TRBJ1-1, with D possibly being TRBD1 (5 bases). The germline gives CDR1 SGDLS, CDR2 YYNGEE. The CDR3 runs to 15 residues. The V gene lost 4 bases and the J gene lost 1 base, with 14 bases spanning the gap. In DNA, the CDR3 is TGTGCCAGCAGCTGGGGGGGACTTTCGAACACTGAAGCTTTCTTT. Amino acid sequence: CASSWGGLSNTEAFF. Supplemented by reference TRBV9 and TRBJ1-1, the full variable domain reads DSGVTQTPKHLITATGQRVTLRCSPRSGDLSVYWYQQSLDQGLQFLIQYYNGEERAKGNILERFSAQQFPDLHSELNLSSLELGDSALYFCASSWGGLSNTEAFFGQGTRLTVV.

This clone has only a few counts. The chain has TRBV7-8 and TRBJ2-7; D could derive from TRBD1 or TRBD2 (6 bases each). CDR1 and CDR2 (germline): SGHVS, FQNEAQ. This CDR3 region has 16 residues. Trimming took off 2 bases at V and 5 bases at J, with 19 bases between the two ends. CDR3 nucleotides: TGTGCCAGCAGCTTACTAAATCTCGGGGGCAACCACGAGCAGTACTTC. It codes for CASSLLNLGGNHEQYF.

The V and J genes are TRBV5-6 and TRBJ2-5; 11 bases are a match to TRBD2. This CDR3 is built from 17 residues. CDR1 is SGHDT and CDR2 is YYEEEE in the germline V gene. The V and J ends lost 2 bases and 4 bases, in that order; junction bases with no gene match: 10. CDR3 sequence reads: CASSFTSGGSRGETQYF. CDR3 coding DNA: TGTGCCAGCAGCTTTACTAGCGGGGGCTCCAGGGGAGAGACCCAGTACTTC.

This clone was counted once. The chain couples TRBV29-1 to TRBJ2-7, with 7 bases that match TRBD1. This CDR3 region has 14 residues. With 4 bases clipped from V and 3 bases from J, the junction kept 9 bases outside the gene matches. Germline CDR1 reads SQVTM; CDR2 reads ANQGSEA. The CDR3 sequence is CSVGRAGGIYEQYF. CDR3 sequence (DNA): TGCAGCGTTGGACGGGCAGGGGGAATCTACGAGCAGTACTTC.

This chain joins TRBV18 and TRBJ2-7, with D perhaps matching TRBD2 (7 bases). Germline CDR1 reads KGHSH; CDR2 reads LQKENI. V gave up 3 bases and J gave up 7 bases, with 19 bases separating them. This CDR3 has 15 amino acids. CDR3 sequence (DNA): TGTGCCAGCTCACCCACTGGGGGGGGCTCGCGTGAGCAGTACTTC. This translates into CASSPTGGGSREQYF.

Note on this clone: Other DNA sequences of this sample code for an identical CDR3. This sequence joins TRBV5-1 and TRBJ1-5; no firm D call. Germline CDR1 reads SGHRS; CDR2 reads YFSETQ. CDR3 size: 13 residues. Trimming shortened V by 1 base and J by 2 bases, and 4 bases separated the two germline ends. The CDR3 DNA sequence: TGCGCCAGCAGCTTGCTGGGCAATCAGCCCCAGCATTTT. Protein sequence: CASSLLGNQPQHF.

The chain uses TRBV11-2 and TRBJ2-1; tentatively, D is TRBD2 (5 bases). The CDR3 has 14 residues. V gave up 0 bases and J gave up 6 bases, with 9 bases separating them. CDR1 SGHAT and CDR2 FQNNGV come from the germline V gene. Here the CDR3 reads CASSLEVLGNEQFF. CDR3 nucleotides: TGTGCCAGCAGCTTAGAGGTACTAGGCAATGAGCAGTTCTTC.

In this sample, this clone turned up a few times. This chain uses TRBV30 with TRBJ1-1; no clear D gene. V lost 3 bases to trimming and J lost 6 bases, with 5 bases between them. CDR1 and CDR2 (germline): GTSNPN, SVGIG (reference sequence). The CDR3 covers 10 residues. CDR3: CAWSGPEAFF. CDR3 DNA sequence: TGTGCCTGGAGCGGCCCTGAAGCTTTCTTT.

This clone has just one count. The CDR3 DNA reads as TGTGCCAGCAGCAACAGGGCGCGGTACACTGAAGCTTTCTTT. This encodes CASSNRARYTEAFF. The genes are TRBV7-2 and TRBJ1-1, with a possible D match to TRBD1 (6 bases). V was clipped by 5 bases and J by 3 bases, with 13 bases between them. The germline CDR1 and CDR2 sequences are SGHTA and FQGNSA. The CDR3 is 14 residues long.

V usage is TRBV19 and J usage is TRBJ2-7; 7 bases are a match to TRBD1. With V trimmed by 6 bases and J by 5 bases, 10 bases remained unmatched. CDR3 length equals 14 residues. Germline V gene data show CDR1 as LNHDA and CDR2 as SQIVND (reference sequence). CDR3 in DNA: TGTGCCAGTAGAAGTACGGACAGGAGGAACGAGCAGTACTTC. Translated, it gives CASRSTDRRNEQYF.

The chain recombines TRBV7-9 with TRBJ2-5; 7 nucleotides line up with TRBD2. The CDR3 length is 16 residues. V shed 2 bases, J shed 1 base, and the junction held 7 bases outside the gene matches. CDR1 SEHNR and CDR2 FQNEAQ come from the germline V gene (reference sequence). The CDR3 loop reads CASSLHGTNAQETQYF. The CDR3 DNA is TGTGCCAGCAGCTTACATGGGACTAACGCCCAAGAGACCCAGTACTTC.

The genes are TRBV12-3 or TRBV12-4 and TRBJ1-1, with a tentative D call TRBD1 (6 bases). The V end was cut by 10 bases, the J end by 0 bases, with 12 bases between. This CDR3 comprises 13 residues. The DNA for the CDR3 is TGTGCCAACCAAAGGGACATGAACACTGAAGCTTTCTTT. Translated, it gives CANQRDMNTEAFF.

This clone occurred once. The rearrangement uses TRBV4-1 and TRBJ2-4, with 9 positions matching TRBD1. The CDR3 runs to 17 residues. Trimming removed 3 bases from V and 3 bases from J; junction bases left unmatched: 9. Germline V gives CDR1 MGHRA, CDR2 YSYEKL. Here the CDR3 DNA reads TGCGCCAGCAGCCACCTACTCTCGACAGGGGGCAAAAACATTCAGTACTTC. It translates to CASSHLLSTGGKNIQYF.

This rearrangement joins TRBV6-5 to TRBJ1-2, with TRBD1 matching 9 bases. This CDR3 comprises 16 residues. V lost 0 bases, J lost 7 bases, and 9 bases stayed unmatched. Germline V gives CDR1 MNHEY, CDR2 SVGAGI. CDR3 in amino acids: CASSYSKGQGVGGYTF. CDR3 nucleotides: TGTGCCAGCAGTTACTCGAAGGGACAGGGCGTTGGTGGCTACACCTTC.

CDR3 loop: CASSQGSVAGGTDTQYF. The CDR3 nucleotides are TGCGCCAGCAGCCAAGGTTCGGTAGCGGGGGGAACAGATACGCAGTATTTT. The chain couples TRBV4-3 to TRBJ2-3, with 10 nucleotides matching TRBD2. Per the germline V gene, CDR1 is LGHNA and CDR2 is YSLEER. V lost 1 base to trimming and J lost 3 bases; unmatched junction nucleotides: 7. The CDR3 runs to 17 residues.

The chain couples TRBV18 to TRBJ1-5; unclear D gene. The V gene's germline CDR1 is KGHSH and CDR2 LQKENI. This CDR3 spans 14 amino acids. V was shortened by 2 bases and J by 5 bases, with 10 bases between the two germline ends. DNA for the CDR3: TGTGCCAGCTCACCAATCACAGAGGATCAGCCCCAGCATTTT. Translation gives CASSPITEDQPQHF.

Turning to this clone: A junction end diverges from the germline sequence, so it may reflect a read error. The chain is built from TRBV7-8 and TRBJ1-3; no reliable D call. The CDR3 is 13 amino acids. Per germline, CDR1 SGHVS and CDR2 FQNEAQ. CDR3 residues: CASSLAGGDTIYF. CDR3 DNA sequence: TGTGCCAGCAGCTTAGCGGGTGGAGACACCATATATTTT.

The chain uses TRBV6-5 and TRBJ1-2, with D unclear. V was clipped by 0 bases and J by 5 bases, with 13 bases between them. This CDR3 has 15 residues. The germline gives CDR1 MNHEY, CDR2 SVGAGI. Written as DNA, the CDR3 is TGTGCCAGCAGTTACTCGAGTAATTCGGTGTATGGCTACACCTTC. This encodes CASSYSSNSVYGYTF.

The chain is built from TRBV11-3 and TRBJ2-7, with 10 nucleotides matching TRBD2. The CDR3 length is 15 residues. The germline CDR1 and CDR2 sequences are SGHNT and YENEEA. Losses at the gene ends were 0 bases for V and 4 bases for J; bases not matched to a gene: 3. This CDR3 is CASSLDPSGSYEQYF. For the CDR3, the DNA is TGTGCCAGCAGCTTAGACCCTAGCGGGAGTTACGAGCAGTACTTC.

This clone appeared a single time. The chain joins TRBV10-1 to TRBJ2-2, with D perhaps matching TRBD2 (5 bases). In germline, CDR1 is WNHNN, CDR2 SYGVQD (reference sequence). The CDR3 spans 14 residues. V was clipped by 6 bases and J by 2 bases, with 10 bases between them. The CDR3 bases are TGCGCCAGCAGCTCGGGAAGTAACACCGGGGAGCTGTTTTTT. It codes for CASSSGSNTGELFF.

The gene calls are TRBV11-2 and TRBJ2-1, with 9 positions matching TRBD1. There are 16 residues in the CDR3. Looked up from germline, CDR1 is SGHAT and CDR2 is FQNNGV. J was trimmed by 3 bases and V by 5 bases; bases with no gene match: 8. CDR3 DNA sequence: TGTGCCAGCAGCGCTTACCCGGGACAGGGCTACAATGAGCAGTTCTTC. As protein: CASSAYPGQGYNEQFF.

V and J are TRBV18 and TRBJ1-2; D may be TRBD1 (5 bases). The V end lost 4 bases, the J end lost 3 bases, and 18 bases lay between the germline ends. This CDR3 has 16 amino acids. CDR1 is KGHSH and CDR2 is LQKENI in the germline V gene. CDR3 residues: CASSHEGRDLYYGYTF. The CDR3 DNA reads TGTGCCAGCTCACACGAGGGACGGGACCTATACTATGGCTACACCTTC.

V gene TRBV7-2 combines with J gene TRBJ1-2; a possible D gene is TRBD1 (6 bases). Trimming took 5 bases from V and 5 from J, leaving 18 bases between them. This CDR3 contains 15 residues. CDR1 SGHTA and CDR2 FQGNSA come from the germline V gene. The CDR3 is CASSLQGLGPYGYTF. The CDR3, as DNA: TGTGCCAGCAGCCTACAGGGCCTTGGGCCTTATGGCTACACCTTC.

The rearrangement links TRBV11-2 to TRBJ2-1; D remains unclear. The CDR3 runs to 16 residues. Trimming removed 1 base from V and 0 bases from J, with 10 bases in between. The germline gives CDR1 SGHAT, CDR2 FQNNGV. The CDR3 loop is CASSLGAQPSYNEQFF. CDR3 DNA: TGTGCCAGCAGCTTAGGCGCACAGCCCTCCTACAATGAGCAGTTCTTC.